The rows below give T cell receptor beta chains drawn from one sample of a study of OX40 agonist ivuxolimab in advanced cancers. The repertoire was sequenced with immunoSEQ multiplex PCR; TCRdb's copy has only in-frame clones and lacks some. The sample lists over 55,000 clones; approximately 86% were seen once. Material: CD4+ or CD8+ T cells sorted from blood, obtained in a trial of the OX40 agonist ivuxolimab. The receptor set was obtained from an adult with an advanced solid tumor such as melanoma, head and neck, liver or kidney cancer. Both conserved end residues are part of each CDR3. The D gene is left open where the match is weak. Only some rows state a clone size, as once, few, many or a class for expanded clones.

cdr3_aa cdr3_nt v_call d_call j_call cdr3_length clone_size
CASSEAGLAAGELFF TGTGCCAGCAGTGAAGCGGGACTAGCCGCCGGGGAGCTGTTTTTT TRBV2 TRBD2 TRBJ2-2 15 NA
CASRLAGSYGYTF TGTGCCAGCAGACTCGCGGGGAGCTATGGCTACACCTTC TRBV28 NA TRBJ1-2 13 NA
CASSLGLSSDEQFF TGTGCCAGCAGTTTAGGGCTTAGCAGCGATGAGCAGTTCTTC TRBV27 NA TRBJ2-1 14 NA
CASSLAGTTQYF TGTGCCAGCAGCTTGGCGGGGACGACGCAGTATTTT TRBV5-6 NA TRBJ2-3 12 NA
CASSLAGGPGRTDTQYF TGTGCCAGCAGCCTAGCGGGAGGGCCGGGAAGAACAGATACGCAGTATTTT TRBV7-2 TRBD2 TRBJ2-3 17 NA
CASSHPTGSRLAKNIQYF TGCGCCAGCAGCCATCCCACGGGGAGTAGATTAGCCAAAAACATTCAGTACTTC TRBV4-1 NA TRBJ2-4 18 once
CATSRERSGVGNTIYF TGTGCCACCAGCAGAGAGCGGTCGGGGGTTGGAAACACCATATATTTT TRBV15 NA TRBJ1-3 16 once
CASSLSAEQYF TGTGCCAGCAGCTTGTCCGCAGAGCAGTACTTC TRBV5-6 NA TRBJ2-7 11 few
CASSLVPSGPQSTDTQYF TGTGCCAGCAGCTTAGTACCCAGCGGTCCCCAAAGCACAGATACGCAGTATTTT TRBV7-6 NA TRBJ2-3 18 few
CASSDRGYEQYF TGTGCCAGCAGTGACAGGGGCTACGAGCAGTACTTC TRBV5-4 TRBD1 TRBJ2-7 12 NA
CASSREQGPPGNTIYF TGCGCCAGCAGCCGGGAACAGGGCCCTCCTGGAAACACCATATATTTT TRBV4-1 NA TRBJ1-3 16 NA
CASSAKRPPYEQYF TGCGCCAGCAGCGCCAAGAGACCCCCCTACGAGCAGTACTTC TRBV4-1 NA TRBJ2-7 14 NA
CASSLRFEKLFF TGTGCCAGCAGCTTACGTTTTGAAAAACTGTTTTTT TRBV7-2 NA TRBJ1-4 12 once
CASSPPGTSTEAFF TGCGCCAGCAGCCCCCCAGGGACGTCGACTGAAGCTTTCTTT TRBV5-1 NA TRBJ1-1 14 NA
CASSKDREAFF TGTGCCAGCAGTAAGGACCGTGAAGCTTTCTTT TRBV27 NA TRBJ1-1 11 NA
CASEGHLTYEQYF TGTGCCAGCGAAGGGCACCTAACCTACGAGCAGTACTTC TRBV6-1 NA TRBJ2-7 13 NA
CASRPLTRADTQYF TGTGCCAGCAGACCCCTCACTAGAGCAGATACGCAGTATTTT TRBV27 NA TRBJ2-3 14 NA
CASSPWSHPNNEQFF TGTGCCAGCAGCCCGTGGTCCCACCCGAACAATGAGCAGTTCTTC TRBV11-3 NA TRBJ2-1 15 NA
CASSAPGQGHGYTF TGTGCCAGCAGTGCGCCGGGACAGGGGCATGGCTACACCTTC TRBV25-1 TRBD1 TRBJ1-2 14 NA
CASSSRSGNTEAFF TGCGCCAGCAGCTCCCGTTCGGGGAACACTGAAGCTTTCTTT TRBV5-1 NA TRBJ1-1 14 once
CASSLYPPGNEQFF TGTGCCAGCAGCTTATATCCTCCGGGTAACGAGCAGTTCTTC TRBV7-9 NA TRBJ2-1 14 NA
CASRRGGEQETQYF TGTGCCAGCCGCCGGGGAGGGGAACAAGAGACCCAGTACTTC TRBV6-6 TRBD2 TRBJ2-5 14 NA
CASSVALQTRRNEQFF TGTGCCAGCAGCGTAGCTCTTCAGACTAGGCGCAATGAGCAGTTCTTC TRBV9 NA TRBJ2-1 16 once
CASSVGSGGFTDTQYF TGTGCCAGCAGCGTAGGATCAGGAGGATTCACAGATACGCAGTATTTT TRBV11-3 NA TRBJ2-3 16 NA
CASSSPGQGNTGELFF TGTGCCAGCAGTTCTCCGGGACAGGGGAACACCGGGGAGCTGTTTTTT TRBV27 TRBD1 TRBJ2-2 16 once
CASGTGGYEQYF TGCGCCAGCGGCACAGGGGGATACGAGCAGTACTTC TRBV10-2 TRBD1 TRBJ2-7 12 NA
CASSIRGSGKPYNEQFF TGTGCCAGTAGTATCCGAGGCAGCGGGAAACCCTACAATGAGCAGTTCTTC TRBV19 TRBD2 TRBJ2-1 17 NA
CASSPPVGPEAFF TGTGCCAGCAGCCCCCCTGTGGGGCCTGAAGCTTTCTTT TRBV7-2 NA TRBJ1-1 13 few